These 26 T cell receptor beta chains share one sample of origin, sequenced in a study of T cell responses to AZD1222 COVID-19 vaccine. Some clones are missing from TCRdb's copy, which holds only in-frame ones; the method was immunoSEQ multiplex PCR. The repertoire holds around 150,000 clones, 88% seen once, with roughly 3.5% in the top ten. The sequencing used peripheral blood, collected on day 0 of MenACWY control vaccination. The receptors stem from an adult in good health.

This chain uses TRBV2 with TRBJ1-1; possible D gene TRBD1, 6 bases. This CDR3 spans 14 amino acids. V was trimmed by 2 bases and J by 1 base, leaving 8 bases between them. Germline values: CDR1 SNHLY, CDR2 FYNNEI. In nucleotides, the CDR3 is TGTGCCAGCAGTGAAAACAGGGAGAACACTGAAGCTTTCTTT. It is translated as CASSENRENTEAFF.

The chain uses TRBV10-3 and TRBJ1-5; 7 bases align to TRBD1. Germline-derived CDR1 and CDR2 are ENHRY and SYGVKD. The junction had 6 bases not matched to a gene; V was cut back by 10 bases and J by 0 bases. CDR3 length: 14 amino acids. CDR3 nucleotides: TGTGCCACCTCGGGACAGACTAGCAATCAGCCCCAGCATTTT. The encoded protein is CATSGQTSNQPQHF.

The V and J genes are TRBV6-2 or TRBV6-3 and TRBJ2-3, with D tentatively TRBD1 (6 bases). The CDR3 loop spans 13 amino acids. Trimming cost V 2 bases and J 11 bases, with 14 bases left between them. Germline assignment: CDR1 MNHEY and CDR2 SVGEGT. The CDR3 DNA reads TGTGCCAGCAGTTACCCCAAGGGGGTAGTGCAGTATTTT. Its protein product is CASSYPKGVVQYF.

As for this clone: A junction end diverges from the germline sequence, so it may reflect a read error. The CDR3: CASSPTRGSEAFF. CDR3 nucleotide sequence: TGTGCCAGCAGCCCAACTAGGGGCTCTGAGGCTTTCTTT. This chain joins TRBV6-6 and TRBJ1-1; maybe TRBD1 (5 bases). Germline V gene data show CDR1 as MNHNY and CDR2 as SVGAGI (reference sequence). The CDR3 runs 13 residues.

The chain combines TRBV5-6 with TRBJ1-1; 8 nucleotides match TRBD1. With 0 bases clipped from V and 2 bases from J, the junction kept 3 bases outside the gene matches. The CDR3 has 15 residues. The germline V gene has CDR1 SGHDT and CDR2 YYEEEE. This chain's CDR3 is CASSLGGTGNTEAFF. The DNA of the CDR3 is TGTGCCAGCAGCTTGGGAGGGACAGGTAACACTGAAGCTTTCTTT.

As concerns this clone: One end of the junction fails to match germline, which may point to a read error. The rearrangement uses TRBV7-7 and TRBJ2-3, with D uncertain. In germline, CDR1 is SSHAT, CDR2 FNYEAQ (reference sequence). The CDR3 is 13 amino acids. CDR3 amino acids: CASSLGPHGTQYF. The CDR3 DNA sequence: TGTGCTAGCAGCTTAGGGCCTCACGGTACGCAGTATTTT.

The rearrangement uses TRBV6-5 and TRBJ2-1; possibly TRBD1 for D (7 bases). V lost 5 bases and J 6 bases, leaving 11 bases between the germline ends. The CDR3 runs 13 residues. Per the germline V gene, CDR1 is MNHEY and CDR2 is SVGAGI. The CDR3 nucleotides are TGTGCCAGCAGTCAGGGGGGTGCCAATGAGCAGTTCTTC. Amino acid sequence: CASSQGGANEQFF.

This chain links TRBV11-3 with TRBJ1-3; D is possibly TRBD1 (5 bases). Germline V CDR1 and CDR2: SGHNT, YENEEA. Trimming took 5 bases from V and 2 from J, leaving 7 bases between them. This CDR3 is built from 13 residues. The CDR3: CASSRQTGNTIYF. The CDR3 region has the DNA TGTGCCAGCAGCCGACAGACTGGAAACACCATATATTTT.

V is TRBV18 and J is TRBJ1-3; no definite D call. CDR1 is KGHSH, CDR2 LQKENI, per germline. There are 18 residues in the CDR3. The V end was cut by 3 bases, the J end by 0 bases, with 18 bases between. CDR3 sequence (DNA): TGTGCCAGCTCACCCTGGGCCCCCTCCAGCGACTCTGGAAACACCATATATTTT. It codes for CASSPWAPSSDSGNTIYF.

The rearrangement links TRBV3-1 (or the pseudogene TRBV3-2) to TRBJ1-4; no definite D call. The germline V and J ends were trimmed by 3 bases and 5 bases, with 31 bases remaining between them. The CDR3 runs to 21 residues. In germline, CDR1 is LGHDT, CDR2 YNNKEL (reference sequence). CDR3 nucleotides: TGTGCCAGCAGCCAGTACCTCCCCCGGACTATACCAAATAGACCCAATGAAAAACTGTTTTTT. It is translated as CASSQYLPRTIPNRPNEKLFF.

This chain joins TRBV9 and TRBJ2-7; the D gene is possibly TRBD2 (6 bases). The germline V gene has CDR1 SGDLS and CDR2 YYNGEE. The CDR3 sequence is 15 residues long. V gave up 2 bases and J gave up 3 bases, with 15 bases separating them. The CDR3: CASSVGGGSFYEQYF. CDR3 in DNA: TGTGCCAGCAGCGTCGGTGGGGGGTCCTTCTACGAGCAGTACTTC. The full variable domain, in which reference TRBV9 and TRBJ2-7 provide the parts outside the CDR3, is DSGVTQTPKHLITATGQRVTLRCSPRSGDLSVYWYQQSLDQGLQFLIQYYNGEERAKGNILERFSAQQFPDLHSELNLSSLELGDSALYFCASSVGGGSFYEQYFGPGTRLTVT.

This chain links TRBV19 with TRBJ1-4, with D maybe TRBD1 (5 bases). The CDR3 loop spans 13 amino acids. CDR1 and CDR2 from the germline V gene are LNHDA and SQIVND (reference sequence). The V gene lost 5 bases and the J gene lost 5 bases, with 9 bases spanning the gap. This CDR3 is CASSRQGNEKLFF. DNA of the CDR3: TGTGCCAGTAGTCGCCAGGGAAATGAAAAACTGTTTTTT.

The V call is TRBV3-1 (or the pseudogene TRBV3-2), the J call TRBJ1-1, with D perhaps TRBD1 (6 bases). The CDR3 runs 13 residues. The germline gives CDR1 LGHDT, CDR2 YNNKEL (reference sequence). V lost 7 bases and J 2 bases, leaving 11 bases between the germline ends. The CDR3 DNA is TGTGCCAGCACCAGGGGCCATAACACTGAAGCTTTCTTT. Protein product: CASTRGHNTEAFF.

The chain joins TRBV18 to TRBJ1-5; D perhaps matches TRBD1 (5 bases). With 4 bases removed from V and 8 bases from J, the gap between germline ends came to 12 bases. The CDR3 covers 13 residues. Germline-derived CDR1 and CDR2 are KGHSH and LQKENI. This CDR3 reads CASSQQAGEPQHF. The DNA for the CDR3 is TGTGCCAGCTCACAACAGGCAGGAGAGCCCCAGCATTTT.

The chain has TRBV5-1 and TRBJ1-1; D is perhaps TRBD1 (5 bases). With 4 bases removed from V and 2 bases from J, the gap between germline ends came to 18 bases. Looked up from germline, CDR1 is SGHRS and CDR2 is YFSETQ. The CDR3 spans 16 residues. The CDR3 sequence: CASSISSGTANTEAFF. In nucleotides, the CDR3 is TGCGCCAGCAGCATCAGCTCCGGGACGGCTAACACTGAAGCTTTCTTT.

The V call is TRBV6-6, the J call TRBJ1-1, with D hard to call. Trimming took 6 bases from V and 2 from J, leaving 4 bases between them. Germline V gene sequence: CDR1 MNHNY, CDR2 SVGAGI (reference sequence). The CDR3 covers 11 residues. In DNA, the CDR3 is TGTGCCAGCAGCCCCAACACTGAAGCTTTCTTT. Protein: CASSPNTEAFF.

The V and J genes are TRBV28 and TRBJ1-2, with D unclear. Per the germline V gene, CDR1 is MDHEN and CDR2 is SYDVKM. The CDR3 contains 15 residues. V lost 1 base and J 6 bases, leaving 15 bases between the germline ends. CDR3 in DNA: TGTGCCAGCAGTTTATATGTTCGGGGAATGAATGGCTACACCTTC. It specifies CASSLYVRGMNGYTF.

This sequence joins TRBV6-4 and TRBJ1-4, with D uncertain. V was trimmed by 6 bases and J by 6 bases, leaving 14 bases between them. This CDR3 is 14 amino acids long. The germline V gene has CDR1 MRHNA and CDR2 SNTAGT. This CDR3 is CASSRSPRDEKLFF. The CDR3 DNA reads TGTGCCAGCAGCCGATCCCCACGAGATGAAAAACTGTTTTTT.

The chain combines TRBV7-2 with TRBJ2-5; D is possibly TRBD1 or TRBD2 (5 bases each). CDR1 and CDR2 (germline): SGHTA, FQGNSA. V was shortened by 4 bases and J by 3 bases, with 12 bases between the two germline ends. The CDR3 totals 14 residues. The CDR3 nucleotides are TGTGCCAGCAGCTCCTGGGACCTCAAAGAGACCCAGTACTTC. The encoded protein is CASSSWDLKETQYF.

V usage is TRBV18 and J usage is TRBJ2-7; D remains unclear. This CDR3 has 13 amino acids. Germline V CDR1 and CDR2: KGHSH, LQKENI. V lost 4 bases and J lost 0, with 7 bases in between. CDR3 sequence (DNA): TGTGCCAGCTCACTTCTAAGCTCCTACGAGCAGTACTTC. Encoded protein: CASSLLSSYEQYF.

This chain connects TRBV11-3 to TRBJ1-1; possibly TRBD1 for D (6 bases). This CDR3 contains 14 residues. V dropped 5 bases and J dropped 0 bases, with 10 bases sitting between them. CDR1 and CDR2 from the germline V gene are SGHNT and YENEEA. The CDR3 reads CASSADRMNTEAFF. CDR3 sequence (DNA): TGTGCCAGCAGCGCCGACAGGATGAACACTGAAGCTTTCTTT.

The chain joins TRBV30 to TRBJ1-2; maybe TRBD1 (5 bases). Germline V gives CDR1 GTSNPN, CDR2 SVGIG (reference sequence). Trimming removed 0 bases from V and 3 bases from J, with 8 bases in between. This CDR3 has 13 amino acids. This CDR3 is CAWSVGGDYGYTF. The CDR3 coding sequence is TGTGCCTGGAGTGTGGGGGGGGACTATGGCTACACCTTC.

This chain joins TRBV18 and TRBJ1-6; D uncertain. V was trimmed by 6 bases and J by 8 bases, leaving 14 bases between them. Germline CDR1 reads KGHSH; CDR2 reads LQKENI. This CDR3 spans 14 amino acids. The CDR3 protein is CASSSDDGDSPLHF. DNA for the CDR3: TGTGCCAGCTCTTCGGACGACGGAGATTCACCCCTCCACTTT.

The genes are TRBV27 and TRBJ2-7, with 9 bases that match TRBD1. This CDR3 is built from 15 residues. The V and J ends lost 3 bases and 6 bases, in that order; junction bases with no gene match: 9. Germline assignment: CDR1 MNHEY and CDR2 SMNVEV (reference sequence). CDR3 in amino acids: CASSFRGQGLIEQYF. CDR3 nucleotides: TGTGCCAGCAGTTTCAGGGGACAGGGCCTAATCGAGCAGTACTTC.

The chain combines TRBV24-1 with TRBJ1-2; D gene ambiguous. Germline V gene data show CDR1 as KGHDR and CDR2 as SFDVKD. The CDR3 runs 13 residues. V lost 10 bases and J lost 3, with 14 bases in between. The chain's CDR3 is CATSQVGYYGYTF. The CDR3 DNA is TGTGCCACTTCTCAAGTCGGGTACTATGGCTACACCTTC.

V gene TRBV5-1 combines with J gene TRBJ2-3; either TRBD1 or TRBD2 may supply D (7 bases each). The CDR3 covers 16 residues. CDR1 is SGHRS and CDR2 is YFSETQ in the germline V gene. V lost 4 bases and J lost 4, with 19 bases in between. CDR3 coding DNA: TGCGCCAGCAGCCCCAGGGGGGGATTGGCCCCAGATACGCAGTATTTT. This codes for CASSPRGGLAPDTQYF.